This T cell receptor beta chain emerged from a study of CD8 T cells in ankylosing spondylitis. This clonotype was seen only a few times. This CDR3 region has 12 residues. The germline CDR1 and CDR2 sequences are SGHTA and FQGTGA. J gave up 9 bases and V 4 bases, and 3 bases lay outside the gene matches. TCRdb ran MiXCR on the 5' RACE reads and lists one entry per CDR3 protein. In the table there are 35,000 to 40,000 distinct CDR3 sequences, approximately 17% of which are singletons. This TCR was sampled from a male donor with ankylosing spondylitis or in good health (not recorded which). Sequencing used blood. This rearrangement joins TRBV7-3 to TRBJ2-1; 7 bases agree with TRBD2. CDR3: CASSSPGGEQFF. CDR3 coding DNA: TGTGCCAGCAGCTCGCCGGGGGGTGAGCAGTTCTTC.